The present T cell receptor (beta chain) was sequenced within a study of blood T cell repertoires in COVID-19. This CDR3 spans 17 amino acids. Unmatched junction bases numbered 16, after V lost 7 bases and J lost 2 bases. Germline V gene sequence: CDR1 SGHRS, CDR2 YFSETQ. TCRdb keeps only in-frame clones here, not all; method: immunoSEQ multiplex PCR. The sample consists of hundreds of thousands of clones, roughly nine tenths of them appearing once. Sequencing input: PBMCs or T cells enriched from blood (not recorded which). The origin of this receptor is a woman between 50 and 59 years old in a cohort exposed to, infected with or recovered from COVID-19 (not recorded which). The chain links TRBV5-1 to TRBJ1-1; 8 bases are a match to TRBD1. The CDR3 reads CASGRGTGVGTNTEAFF. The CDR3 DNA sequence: TGCGCCAGCGGAAGAGGGACAGGAGTAGGGACTAACACTGAAGCTTTCTTT.